This TCR beta chain is drawn from a study of cytomegalovirus exposure and HLA in healthy donors. Looking at the study overall: As an earlier analysis found, around 200 million T cells yielded 100 million to 130 million unique TCR beta sequences.

Concerning this clone itself: Its antigen is unknown.

The length of the CDR3 is 12 residues. V was clipped by 11 bases and J by 1 base, with 11 bases between them. Germline V gene sequence: CDR1 MNHNS, CDR2 SASEGT. Overall study findings and caveats: Per a later analysis, HLA-associated TCR beta chains showed more clonal expansion than other, equally common TCR beta chains.

Vbeta (60) and Jbeta (13) primers were used in the PCR. The protocol was immunoSEQ multiplex PCR, while the TCRdb copy is restricted to in-frame clones and leaves out a portion. Here the sample spans over 200,000 clones, 65% to 75% being singletons. The sequence came from a woman aged 25 to 39 in good health and CMV-seronegative. The chain employs TRBV6-1 and TRBJ1-1; D is unclear. The sample was PBMCs. The CDR3 here is CAGEHRNTEAFF. Here the CDR3 DNA reads TGTGCCGGGGAGCACCGGAACACTGAAGCTTTCTTT.